The entry that follows covers one TCR beta chain sequence. There is no known antigen for this receptor. Base qualities are not at hand, and no much larger clone is one base apart. This record comes from a study of blood T cell repertoires in COVID-19 (dated by TCRdb to about 2020). About the full investigation: Samples covering the acute and convalescent phases of COVID-19 were provided by collaborators in the United States, Italy and Spain. The material from the prospective study consisted of cDNA or gDNA derived from T cells, B-cell-depleted T cells, or PBMCs. The dataset comprised deeply sampled blood TCRbeta repertoires from subjects exposed to, actively infected with, or recovered from COVID-19. The repertoires were released in a freely available public database meant as a resource for research on the immune response to SARS-CoV-2. The samples were drawn from two sources: the first 160 participants of the ongoing ImmuneRACE study, and over 1,000 subjects contributed by 6 global collaborators. The sample metadata nearly always contained a de-identified subject ID, COVID-19 status, age in years and sex. Where available, HLA class I and class II types were obtained from metadata supplied by the sample provider rather than from assay-based typing.

Collaborating institutions collected whole blood in K2EDTA tubes following their own protocols. Collaborator samples were shipped for TCRbeta analysis as frozen whole blood, isolated PBMCs, or DNA extracted from either sample type. The research as a whole found: The quantity of clinical and demographic metadata differed by source and by participant and was supplied without curation.

TCRbeta CDR3 regions were amplified from genomic DNA by means of the immunoSEQ Assay, a bias-controlled multiplex PCR. From the authors' description of their analysis: Nucleated cell counts per sample were estimated from amplification of reference gene primers within the assay. To quantify the absolute abundance of each unique TCRbeta CDR3 rearrangement, sequence reads were collapsed and filtered. For each sample, productive Simpson clonality was calculated by taking the square root of Simpson's diversity index across productive rearrangements. The clones in this table, taken by TCRdb from immuneACCESS, are in-frame only. Not every clone is retained; where verified, under half of the shortfall comes from an unresolved V gene, and the cause of the rest is unknown. The V and J calls and clone size come from that table; D and trimming were worked out from the DNA. For this sample the table gives roughly 200,000 clones, of which 76% were detected only once. The ten largest clones capture 8.6% of the sample.

Ends trimmed: V by 1 base, J by 0 bases; bases unmatched to a gene: 3. Including cysteine and phenylalanine, the CDR3 has 16 amino acids. The DNA shown is the 48-base CDR3, in frame from base 1. CDR1 and CDR2, per the germline V gene, are SGHRS and YFSETQ. This sequence was found in a woman between 50 and 59 years old with active or convalescent COVID-19. Sequenced material: peripheral blood. The chain is encoded by TRBV5-1 joined to TRBJ2-2; TRBD2 lines up with 7 middle nucleotides. The CDR3: CASSLSAGANTGELFF. The sequenced DNA is TGCGCCAGCAGCTTGAGTGCGGGGGCGAACACCGGGGAGCTGTTTTTT.